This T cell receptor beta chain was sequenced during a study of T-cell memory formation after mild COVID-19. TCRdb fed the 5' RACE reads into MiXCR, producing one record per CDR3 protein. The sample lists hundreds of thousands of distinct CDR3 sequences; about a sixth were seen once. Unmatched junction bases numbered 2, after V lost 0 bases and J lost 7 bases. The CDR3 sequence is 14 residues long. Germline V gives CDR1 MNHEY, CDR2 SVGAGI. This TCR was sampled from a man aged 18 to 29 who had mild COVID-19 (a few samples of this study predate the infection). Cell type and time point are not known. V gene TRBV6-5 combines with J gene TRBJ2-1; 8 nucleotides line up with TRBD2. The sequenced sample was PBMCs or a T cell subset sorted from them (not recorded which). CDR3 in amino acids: CASSYSGGGNEQFF. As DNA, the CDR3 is TGTGCCAGCAGTTACTCGGGCGGGGGGAATGAGCAGTTCTTC.